This entry lists 3 T cell receptor beta chains sequenced from one sample in a study of T cell responses to AZD1222 COVID-19 vaccine. Assay: immunoSEQ multiplex PCR; the TCRdb copy retains only in-frame clones and omits some. The table lists around 150,000 clones, 94% of them singletons, with around 0.66% in the top ten. The sequenced sample was peripheral blood, obtained on day 0 of AZD1222 vaccination. Receptors originate from an adult in good health.

The chain combines TRBV15 with TRBJ1-1, with 7 bases fitting TRBD1. From germline, CDR1 is LNHNV and CDR2 YYDKDF (reference sequence). This CDR3 is 16 amino acids long. J gave up 5 bases and V 2 bases, and 11 bases lay outside the gene matches. The chain's CDR3 is CATSRSTGKFSTEAFF. CDR3 in DNA: TGTGCCACCAGCAGATCGACAGGGAAGTTCTCGACTGAAGCTTTCTTT.

This chain joins TRBV15 and TRBJ1-5; D unresolved. The germline CDR1 and CDR2 sequences are LNHNV and YYDKDF (reference sequence). This CDR3 is 12 amino acids long. With 3 bases removed from V and 11 bases from J, the gap between germline ends came to 11 bases. The DNA of the CDR3 is TGTGCCACCAGCAGGGGCCGGGGAGCCCAGCATTTT. Translated: CATSRGRGAQHF.

This chain joins TRBV14 and TRBJ2-1, with a tentative D call TRBD1 (6 bases). V gave up 4 bases and J gave up 5 bases, with 9 bases separating them. The CDR3 has 13 amino acids. CDR1 is SGHDN, CDR2 FVKESK, per germline. In nucleotides, the CDR3 is TGTGCCAGCAGCCTACAGGGAAACAATGAGCAGTTCTTC. Encoded protein: CASSLQGNNEQFF.